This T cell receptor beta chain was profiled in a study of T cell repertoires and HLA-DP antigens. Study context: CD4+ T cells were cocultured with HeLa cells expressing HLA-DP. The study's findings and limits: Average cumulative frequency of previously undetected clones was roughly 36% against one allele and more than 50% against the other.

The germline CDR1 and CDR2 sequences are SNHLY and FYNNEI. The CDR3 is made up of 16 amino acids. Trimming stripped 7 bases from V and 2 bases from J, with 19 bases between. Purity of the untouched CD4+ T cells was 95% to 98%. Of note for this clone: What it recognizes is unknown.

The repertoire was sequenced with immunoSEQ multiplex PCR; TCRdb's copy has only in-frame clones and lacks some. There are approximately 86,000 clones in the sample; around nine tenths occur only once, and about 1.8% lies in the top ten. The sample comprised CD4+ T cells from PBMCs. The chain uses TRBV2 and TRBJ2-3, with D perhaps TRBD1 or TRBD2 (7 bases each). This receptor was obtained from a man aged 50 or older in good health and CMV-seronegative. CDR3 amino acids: CASIEGAGASTDTQYF. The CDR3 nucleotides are TGTGCCAGCATCGAGGGGGCGGGGGCATCCACAGATACGCAGTATTTT.